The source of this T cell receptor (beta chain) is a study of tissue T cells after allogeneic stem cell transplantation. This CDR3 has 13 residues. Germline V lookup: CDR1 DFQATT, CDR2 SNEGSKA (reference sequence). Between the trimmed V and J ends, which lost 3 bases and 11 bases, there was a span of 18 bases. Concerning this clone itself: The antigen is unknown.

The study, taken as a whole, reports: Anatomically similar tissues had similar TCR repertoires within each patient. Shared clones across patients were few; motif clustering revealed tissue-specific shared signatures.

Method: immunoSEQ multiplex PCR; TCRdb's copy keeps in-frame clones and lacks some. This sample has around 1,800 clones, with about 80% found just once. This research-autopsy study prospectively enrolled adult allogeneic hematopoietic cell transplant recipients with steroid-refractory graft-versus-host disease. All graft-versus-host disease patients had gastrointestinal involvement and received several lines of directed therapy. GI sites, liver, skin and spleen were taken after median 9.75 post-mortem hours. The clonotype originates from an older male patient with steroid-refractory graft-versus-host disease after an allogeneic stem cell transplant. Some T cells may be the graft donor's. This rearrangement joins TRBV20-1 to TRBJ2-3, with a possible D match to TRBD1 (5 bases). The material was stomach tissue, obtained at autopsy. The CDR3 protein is CSASVTPGSMQYF. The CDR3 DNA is TGCAGTGCTAGTGTTACTCCAGGGTCGATGCAGTATTTT.